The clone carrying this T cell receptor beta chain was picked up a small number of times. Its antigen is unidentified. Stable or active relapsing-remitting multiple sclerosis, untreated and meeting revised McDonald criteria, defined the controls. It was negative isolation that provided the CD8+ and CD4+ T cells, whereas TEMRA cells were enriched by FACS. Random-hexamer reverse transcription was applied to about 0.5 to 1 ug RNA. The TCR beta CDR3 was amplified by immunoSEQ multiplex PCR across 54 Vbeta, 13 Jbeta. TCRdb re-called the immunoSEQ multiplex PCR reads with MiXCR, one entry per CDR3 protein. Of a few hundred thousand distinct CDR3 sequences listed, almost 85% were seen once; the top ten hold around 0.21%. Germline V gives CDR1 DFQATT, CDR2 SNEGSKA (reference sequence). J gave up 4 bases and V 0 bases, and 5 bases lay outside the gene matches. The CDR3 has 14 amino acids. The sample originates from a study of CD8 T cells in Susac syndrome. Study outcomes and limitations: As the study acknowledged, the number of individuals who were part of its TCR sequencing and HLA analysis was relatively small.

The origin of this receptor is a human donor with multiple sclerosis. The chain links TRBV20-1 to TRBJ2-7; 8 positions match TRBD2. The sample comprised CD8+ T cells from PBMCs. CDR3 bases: TGCAGTGCTAGAGAACCGAGCGGGGGTTACGAGCAGTACTTC. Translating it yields CSAREPSGGYEQYF.